This TCR beta chain comes out of a study of regulatory T cells in long-lasting Graves disease. Study at large: Persistent Graves' disease denoted over 5 years of antithyroid drugs plus positive TSH receptor antibodies. The study's findings and limits: Among samples with persistent disease, TRBV28, TRBJ1-2 and TRBJ2-5 were favored. Lower TCR diversity was seen in persistent Graves' patients than in newly diagnosed ones. Clonotypes that were public and shared totalled a few thousand in persistent patients versus about a thousand in new patients.

The sample holds a few counts of this clonotype. Its antigen is still unknown. A read error may produce the germline difference seen at one junction end. Investigators prepared the TCR beta libraries by applying iRepertoire HTBI primers and Arm-PCR of CDR3 regions. TCRdb re-derived calls from the multiplex PCR reads in MiXCR, one entry per CDR3 protein. The sample consists of around 400,000 distinct CDR3 sequences, about 20% of them appearing once. The V gene's germline CDR1 is LGHNA and CDR2 YSLEER. This CDR3 comprises 16 residues. The time point denotes: persistent/refractory GD, antithyroid drugs over 5 years with positive TRAb. Extracted RNA from PBMCs served as the source of the TCR library.

This receptor was obtained from a female donor with Graves disease. Sequencing was performed on peripheral blood mononuclear cells (PBMCs), taken when the disease was refractory, from a patient treated with antithyroid drugs. The V gene is TRBV4-3, the J gene TRBJ1-5, with a possible D match to TRBD1 (6 bases). CDR3 protein: CASSQTFVGGRQPQHF. In DNA form, the CDR3 reads TGCGCCAGCAGCCAGACTTTTGTGGGGGGGCGACAGCCTCAGCATTTT.